These 13 T cell receptor beta chains were sequenced from one sample in a study of OX40 agonist ivuxolimab in advanced cancers. The repertoire was sequenced with immunoSEQ multiplex PCR; TCRdb's copy has only in-frame clones and lacks some. The sample includes about 96,000 clones, less than 85% of them seen just once. Sequenced material: CD4+ or CD8+ T cells sorted from blood, taken in a trial of the OX40 agonist ivuxolimab. These receptors all stem from an adult with an advanced solid tumor such as melanoma, head and neck, liver or kidney cancer.

Points on this clone: This CDR3 is also generated by other DNA sequences in the sample. V usage is TRBV28 and J usage is TRBJ2-7, with D uncertain. The CDR3 covers 12 residues. The V end was cut by 8 bases, the J end by 4 bases, with 12 bases between. Germline CDR1 reads MDHEN; CDR2 reads SYDVKM. The chain's CDR3 is CASETSSYEQYF. The CDR3, as DNA: TGTGCCAGCGAGACGTCTTCTTACGAGCAGTACTTC.

This clone showed up just a few times. This chain connects TRBV12-5 to TRBJ2-4; D may be TRBD1 (6 bases). Germline V lookup: CDR1 LGHNT, CDR2 FRNRAP. This CDR3 region has 13 residues. V lost 4 bases and J lost 6, with 10 bases in between. The CDR3 region has the DNA TGTGCTAGTGGTTCGGGACAACGAAACATTCAGTACTTC. This sequence encodes CASGSGQRNIQYF.

Of note for this clone: Other DNA sequences of this sample code for an identical CDR3. The CDR3 reads CASSFTGTGGNYGYTF. In DNA form, the CDR3 reads TGTGCCAGCAGCTTTACCGGGACAGGGGGTAACTATGGCTACACCTTC. The chain uses TRBV7-2 and TRBJ1-2; 11 bases map to TRBD1. From germline, CDR1 is SGHTA and CDR2 FQGNSA. The CDR3 runs 16 residues. Unmatched junction bases numbered 4, after V lost 3 bases and J lost 1 base.

This clone was seen once. This chain connects TRBV7-2 to TRBJ2-7; D uncertain. Trimming cost V 0 bases and J 2 bases, with 11 bases left between them. The CDR3 runs 15 residues. The V gene's germline CDR1 is SGHTA and CDR2 FQGNSA. CDR3 protein: CASSLALVTAYEQYF. For the CDR3, the DNA is TGTGCCAGCAGCTTAGCTTTGGTAACCGCCTACGAGCAGTACTTC.

This chain connects TRBV6-6 to TRBJ1-1; TRBD1 is a possible D gene (6 bases). Per the germline V gene, CDR1 is MNHNY and CDR2 is SVGAGI (reference sequence). V lost 6 bases and J 2 bases, leaving 16 bases between the germline ends. This CDR3 comprises 15 residues. Written as DNA, the CDR3 is TGTGCCAGCAGCTATTCGACAGGCCAAAACACTGAAGCTTTCTTT. It yields the protein CASSYSTGQNTEAFF.

V and J are TRBV14 and TRBJ2-5; 11 positions match TRBD2. The junction had 9 bases not matched to a gene; V was cut back by 5 bases and J by 7 bases. CDR3 length: 15 residues. Germline V gene lookup returns CDR1 SGHDN and CDR2 FVKESK. The CDR3 DNA is TGTGCCAGCAGCGGGGGGACTAGCGGCTTTAGGACCCAGTACTTC. Translating it yields CASSGGTSGFRTQYF.

The CDR3 loop is CASSMSSGRGTGELFF. CDR3 coding DNA: TGTGCCAGTAGTATGAGTAGCGGGAGAGGGACCGGGGAGCTGTTTTTT. This chain joins TRBV19 and TRBJ2-2, with 9 bases that match TRBD2. After removal of 3 bases from V and 5 bases from J, the junction contained 7 bases not matched to a gene. This CDR3 is built from 16 residues. Germline V lookup: CDR1 LNHDA, CDR2 SQIVND (reference sequence).

The V call is TRBV5-1, the J call TRBJ2-1; 12 nucleotides match TRBD2. Germline CDR1 reads SGHRS; CDR2 reads YFSETQ. The V and J ends lost 0 bases and 2 bases, in that order; junction bases with no gene match: 9. There are 19 residues in the CDR3. The CDR3 DNA reads as TGCGCCAGCAGCTTGGATGCGGAGACTAGCGGGGGAACCTACAATGAGCAGTTCTTC. Translation gives CASSLDAETSGGTYNEQFF.

The CDR3 loop is CASSTAGLEYEQFF. The CDR3 DNA sequence: TGTGCCAGCAGCACCGCCGGCCTTGAGTATGAGCAGTTCTTC. The chain is built from TRBV9 and TRBJ2-1; D gene unclear. Germline lookup yields CDR1 SGDLS and CDR2 YYNGEE. The CDR3 has 14 amino acids. Trimming shortened V by 4 bases and J by 8 bases, and 16 bases separated the two germline ends.

The chain is built from TRBV21-1 and TRBJ2-7; the D call TRBD2 from the table was never checked on the DNA. TRBV21-1 is classified as a pseudogene. There are 15 residues in the CDR3. The CDR3 sequence: CASRTIGGRDHEQYF. CDR3 sequence (DNA): TGTGCCAGCAGAACAATTGGGGGGAGGGACCACGAGCAGTACTTC.

The chain couples TRBV5-6 to TRBJ2-5; 10 bases are a match to TRBD2. From germline, CDR1 is SGHDT and CDR2 YYEEEE. After removal of 0 bases from V and 4 bases from J, the junction contained 6 bases not matched to a gene. This CDR3 is 16 amino acids long. CDR3 amino acids: CASSLAASGRGETQYF. The CDR3 DNA reads as TGTGCCAGCAGCTTGGCGGCTAGCGGGAGAGGAGAGACCCAGTACTTC. The variable domain in full, with the rest retrieved from reference TRBV5-6 and TRBJ2-5, is DAGVTQSPTHLIKTRGQQVTLRCSPKSGHDTVSWYQQALGQGPQFIFQYYEEEERQRGNFPDRFSGHQFPNYSSELNVNALLLGDSALYLCASSLAASGRGETQYFGPGTRLLVL.

This chain links TRBV18 with TRBJ1-5; TRBD1 matches at 10 bases. Losses at the gene ends were 4 bases for V and 2 bases for J; bases not matched to a gene: 5. The CDR3 is 16 residues long. Looked up from germline, CDR1 is KGHSH and CDR2 is LQKENI. CDR3 amino acids: CASSRSDRGGNQPQHF. The CDR3 nucleotides are TGTGCCAGCTCACGATCGGACAGGGGGGGCAATCAGCCCCAGCATTTT.

This clone appeared a few times. The chain recombines TRBV4-3 with TRBJ2-1; 8 bases fit TRBD2. Germline lookup yields CDR1 LGHNA and CDR2 YSLEER. Trimming took 0 bases from V and 8 from J; bases not matched to a gene: 15. The CDR3 has 18 residues. CDR3 nucleotide sequence: TGCGCCAGCAGCCAAGATTTTGGTTCGGGGGGGTTAAAGGATGAGCAGTTCTTC. Encoded protein: CASSQDFGSGGLKDEQFF.